Described below is a single TCR beta chain sequence and its context. Antigen unknown. These data come from a study of cytomegalovirus exposure and HLA in healthy donors. V gave up 7 bases and J gave up 6 bases, with 19 bases separating them. The CDR3 has 14 amino acids. The germline V gene encodes CDR1 MDHEN and CDR2 SYDVKM. Study-wide results and limits: For most TCR sequences rarity was the rule, although some public TCRs occurred in many donors. In vitro data verified a few CMV-associated chains as specific for CMV antigens. The study labeled 150 to 200 TCR beta chains cytomegalovirus-associated.

The repertoire was sequenced with immunoSEQ multiplex PCR; TCRdb's copy has only in-frame clones and lacks some. The data contain roughly 350,000 clones, approximately 90% of them singletons. This TCR was recovered from a woman under 30 in good health and CMV-seronegative. Sequenced sample: PBMCs. The chain recombines TRBV28 with TRBJ2-7; D might be TRBD2 (7 bases). CDR3 coding DNA: TGTGCCAGCACCTATCAAGGGAGGGGGGGCGAGCAGTACTTC. Translation gives CASTYQGRGGEQYF.